The 31 T cell receptor beta chains in this list originate from one sample, sequenced in a study of T cell responses to AZD1222 COVID-19 vaccine. This table comes from immunoSEQ multiplex PCR, and its TCRdb copy is limited to in-frame clones, with some not included. This table has about 160,000 clones, roughly nine tenths appearing once. Source: peripheral blood, taken 28 days after the second AZD1222 dose. The receptor set was obtained from an adult who received the AZD1222 COVID-19 vaccine.

The chain recombines TRBV10-3 with TRBJ1-5; D unclear. Germline-derived CDR1 and CDR2 are ENHRY and SYGVKD. The ends were cut back, 10 bases at V and 0 bases at J, with 16 bases in the middle. This CDR3 contains 15 residues. In nucleotides, the CDR3 is TGTGCCACCTCCGAGGGAACCTCTAGCAATCAGCCCCAGCATTTT. Translating gives CATSEGTSSNQPQHF.

This chain joins TRBV19 and TRBJ2-7; D may be TRBD2 (5 bases). The CDR3 extends over 15 amino acids. V was pared by 3 bases and J by 2 bases, with 14 bases between. From germline, CDR1 is LNHDA and CDR2 SQIVND (reference sequence). The CDR3: CASSIRLSSPYEQYF. CDR3 DNA: TGTGCCAGTAGTATCAGACTATCATCGCCCTACGAGCAGTACTTC.

The chain is built from TRBV7-8 and TRBJ2-5; 11 nucleotides line up with TRBD2. V lost 5 bases and J lost 3; bases outside the gene matches: 8. Germline-derived CDR1 and CDR2 are SGHVS and FQNEAQ. The CDR3 consists of 16 residues. The DNA of the CDR3 is TGTGCCAGCAGCCGACTACTAGCGGGAGTTGAAGAGACCCAGTACTTC. It is translated as CASSRLLAGVEETQYF.

The V call is TRBV28, the J call TRBJ1-1, with D possibly being TRBD1 (6 bases). Germline CDR1 reads MDHEN; CDR2 reads SYDVKM. V gave up 7 bases and J gave up 9 bases, with 18 bases separating them. The CDR3 sequence is 13 residues long. CDR3 in amino acids: CASNMMQQGKAFF. DNA for the CDR3: TGTGCCAGCAACATGATGCAACAGGGTAAAGCTTTCTTT.

In this sample, this clone turned up once. The chain carries TRBV19 and TRBJ2-7, with D tentatively TRBD1 (5 bases). Trimming shortened V by 4 bases and J by 2 bases, and 12 bases separated the two germline ends. The CDR3 runs 14 residues. Germline values: CDR1 LNHDA, CDR2 SQIVND (reference sequence). The CDR3 loop reads CASSTLPRAYEQYF. In DNA form, the CDR3 reads TGTGCCAGTAGTACACTCCCCAGGGCCTACGAGCAGTACTTC.

The V call is TRBV19, the J call TRBJ2-7; no reliable D call. The CDR3 contains 14 residues. V lost 3 bases and J lost 5, with 14 bases in between. Germline CDR1 is LNHDA and CDR2 is SQIVND (reference sequence). The CDR3 nucleotides are TGTGCCAGTAGTATTCGGATAACGGGCCACGAGCAGTACTTC. Its protein is CASSIRITGHEQYF.

V usage is TRBV11-2 and J usage is TRBJ2-7; a weak D match, TRBD1 (6 bases). The CDR3 loop spans 14 amino acids. V lost 5 bases and J 6 bases, leaving 17 bases between the germline ends. Per the germline V gene, CDR1 is SGHAT and CDR2 is FQNNGV. CDR3 protein: CASSEDRLALEQYF. The CDR3 DNA reads as TGTGCCAGCAGCGAGGACAGATTAGCCCTCGAGCAGTACTTC.

This chain connects TRBV13 to TRBJ1-3; D gene ambiguous. Germline V CDR1 and CDR2: PRHDT, FYEKMQ (reference sequence). The CDR3 totals 14 residues. The V end was cut by 5 bases, the J end by 2 bases, with 10 bases between. CDR3 DNA: TGTGCCAGCAGCCTACTCGGAGCTGGAAACACCATATATTTT. Protein product: CASSLLGAGNTIYF.

The V gene is TRBV28, the J gene TRBJ2-1; the match to TRBD2 covers 12 bases. The germline V gene has CDR1 MDHEN and CDR2 SYDVKM. Germline trimming cut 6 bases from V and 1 base from J; bases unmatched to any gene: 4. The CDR3 totals 16 residues. CDR3 protein: CASSMTSGSSYNEQFF. The CDR3, as DNA: TGTGCCAGCAGCATGACTAGCGGGAGTTCCTACAATGAGCAGTTCTTC.

CDR3 residues: CASSVVGGSTHEQYF. CDR3 DNA: TGTGCCAGCAGCGTAGTGGGCGGGAGTACCCACGAGCAGTACTTC. The chain links TRBV9 to TRBJ2-7; 7 nucleotides line up with TRBD2. V lost 0 bases and J lost 5; bases outside the gene matches: 8. The CDR3 spans 15 residues. The germline gives CDR1 SGDLS, CDR2 YYNGEE.

This chain joins TRBV3-1 (or the pseudogene TRBV3-2) and TRBJ2-7, with TRBD2 matching 13 bases. This CDR3 spans 16 amino acids. The V gene's germline CDR1 is LGHDT and CDR2 YNNKEL (reference sequence). The V gene end was trimmed by 5 bases and the J gene end by 6 bases; junction bases not matched to a gene: 10. This CDR3 is CASSYWTSGRVAEQYF. CDR3 in DNA: TGTGCCAGCAGCTATTGGACTAGCGGGAGAGTGGCCGAGCAGTACTTC.

This clone was counted once. The rearrangement uses TRBV14 and TRBJ1-1; D ambiguous. CDR1 SGHDN and CDR2 FVKESK come from the germline V gene. This CDR3 comprises 13 residues. Trimming pared 4 bases from V and 5 bases from J, leaving 11 bases between. CDR3 sequence (DNA): TGTGCCAGCAGCCGTATGGCGAGTACTGAAGCTTTCTTT. The encoded protein is CASSRMASTEAFF. Based on the CDR3 plus reference TRBV14 and TRBJ1-1, the full variable domain is EAGVTQFPSHSVIEKGQTVTLRCDPISGHDNLYWYRRVMGKEIKFLLHFVKESKQDESGMPNNRFLAERTGGTYSTLKVQPAELEDSGVYFCASSRMASTEAFFGQGTRLTVV.

The CDR3 DNA reads TGTGCCAGCAGTGCCCTTCCGGGACGGGAGAACACTGAAGCTTTCTTT. Translated: CASSALPGRENTEAFF. This chain joins TRBV27 and TRBJ1-1; weak D call: TRBD1 (5 bases). This CDR3 is built from 16 residues. The V end was cut by 5 bases, the J end by 1 base, with 17 bases between. Germline CDR1 reads MNHEY; CDR2 reads SMNVEV (reference sequence).

V usage is TRBV5-4 and J usage is TRBJ1-4; 7 bases agree with TRBD1. Germline lookup yields CDR1 SGHNT and CDR2 YYREEE (reference sequence). The CDR3 spans 18 residues. The J segment lost 0 bases and the V segment lost 4 bases, leaving 12 bases of the junction unmatched. The CDR3 DNA reads TGTGCCAGCAGCCCAGGGACAGCAAGTACTCCAACTAATGAAAAACTGTTTTTT. Protein product: CASSPGTASTPTNEKLFF.

The chain's CDR3 is CASSPRAEVEQFF. The CDR3 DNA sequence: TGTGCCAGCAGCCCCCGGGCTGAAGTTGAGCAGTTCTTC. V usage is TRBV5-6 and J usage is TRBJ2-1; D is uncertain. Trimming left V 4 bases short and J 9 bases short, with 14 bases between. Germline loops: CDR1 SGHDT, CDR2 YYEEEE. The CDR3 covers 13 residues.

The genes are TRBV19 and TRBJ2-7; a weak D match, TRBD2 (6 bases). The CDR3 is 14 residues long. Per the germline V gene, CDR1 is LNHDA and CDR2 is SQIVND (reference sequence). V gave up 3 bases and J gave up 5 bases, with 14 bases separating them. The CDR3 reads CASSIWGDRDEQYF. The CDR3 DNA reads as TGTGCCAGTAGTATTTGGGGGGATAGAGACGAGCAGTACTTC.

The chain's CDR3 is CASSRSGNTIYF. As DNA, the CDR3 is TGTGCCAGCAGTCGCTCTGGAAACACCATATATTTT. The chain recombines TRBV28 with TRBJ1-3, with D unclear. The V and J ends lost 5 bases and 0 bases respectively, with 2 bases between them. The germline gives CDR1 MDHEN, CDR2 SYDVKM. The CDR3 covers 12 residues.

V is TRBV10-3 and J is TRBJ2-7; no clear D gene. The CDR3 contains 11 residues. Per germline, CDR1 ENHRY and CDR2 SYGVKD. The V end lost 2 bases, the J end lost 2 bases, and 1 base lay between the germline ends. CDR3 nucleotide sequence: TGTGCCATCAGTGAGACCTACGAGCAGTACTTC. Its translation is CAISETYEQYF.

This chain links TRBV28 with TRBJ2-1, with D possibly matching TRBD2 (6 bases). This CDR3 is 11 amino acids long. CDR1 and CDR2 (germline): MDHEN, SYDVKM. V was cut by 3 bases and J by 11 bases, with 8 bases left in between. CDR3 nucleotides: TGTGCCAGCAGTTTGGAGGGTCAGCAGTTCTTC. Its translation: CASSLEGQQFF. Combining the CDR3 with reference TRBV28 and TRBJ2-1 gives the whole variable domain DVKVTQSSRYLVKRTGEKVFLECVQDMDHENMFWYRQDPGLGLRLIYFSYDVKMKEKGDIPEGYSVSREKKERFSLILESASTNQTSMYLCASSLEGQQFFGPGTRLTVL.

The genes are TRBV19 and TRBJ1-4, with D tentatively TRBD1 (6 bases). CDR1 LNHDA and CDR2 SQIVND come from the germline V gene (reference sequence). Trimming took off 1 base at V and 4 bases at J, with 10 bases between the two ends. The CDR3 is 15 amino acids. CDR3 sequence (DNA): TGTGCCAGTAGTATAGCCGAGGGGGTTAATGAAAAACTGTTTTTT. Its protein product is CASSIAEGVNEKLFF.

The CDR3 nucleotides read TGTGCCAGCAGTTCATTGATTCGCACAGATACGCAGTATTTT. Amino acids: CASSSLIRTDTQYF. The V call is TRBV28, the J call TRBJ2-3; D is ambiguous. CDR1 and CDR2 (germline): MDHEN, SYDVKM. CDR3 length equals 14 residues. Deletions cut 4 bases from V and 1 base from J, with 9 bases between.

This chain joins TRBV29-1 and TRBJ2-1, with a weak D call TRBD1 (5 bases). The CDR3 has 14 amino acids. The germline V gene has CDR1 SQVTM and CDR2 ANQGSEA. V shed 2 bases and J shed 6 bases, with 14 bases lying between them. CDR3 nucleotides: TGCAGCGTTGAAAAGGGTCGTCAGGGCAATGAGCAGTTCTTC. Translated: CSVEKGRQGNEQFF.

This sequence joins TRBV4-1 and TRBJ2-1; D may be TRBD1 (6 bases). This CDR3 has 14 amino acids. The germline V gene encodes CDR1 MGHRA and CDR2 YSYEKL. V dropped 2 bases and J dropped 2 bases, with 7 bases sitting between them. CDR3 nucleotide sequence: TGCGCCAGCAGCCAACAGGGGCCCTACAATGAGCAGTTCTTC. As protein: CASSQQGPYNEQFF.

This clone was seen only once. The rearrangement links TRBV3-1 (or the pseudogene TRBV3-2) to TRBJ1-3, with D possibly being TRBD1 (5 bases). The V and J ends lost 5 bases and 7 bases respectively, with 12 bases between them. Germline V gene lookup returns CDR1 LGHDT and CDR2 YNNKEL (reference sequence). This CDR3 is built from 13 residues. CDR3 region: CASSRGTHNTIYF. The CDR3 DNA reads as TGTGCCAGCAGCAGAGGGACCCATAACACCATATATTTT.

The chain is built from TRBV3-1 (or the pseudogene TRBV3-2) and TRBJ2-7, with D possibly TRBD2 on 6 matching bases. Trimming left V 0 bases short and J 3 bases short, with 12 bases between. The CDR3 extends over 15 amino acids. CDR1 is LGHDT, CDR2 YNNKEL, per germline (reference sequence). CDR3 sequence (DNA): TGTGCCAGCAGCCAAGATGGAGGGGTTAACTACGAGCAGTACTTC. Translation gives CASSQDGGVNYEQYF.

This sequence joins TRBV27 and TRBJ2-7; 10 bases fit TRBD2. V lost 5 bases, J lost 2 bases, and 3 bases stayed unmatched. Germline V lookup: CDR1 MNHEY, CDR2 SMNVEV (reference sequence). This CDR3 region has 14 residues. The CDR3 here is CASSDGLAAYEQYF. The CDR3 region has the DNA TGTGCCAGCAGTGACGGACTAGCGGCCTACGAGCAGTACTTC.

This chain connects TRBV19 to TRBJ2-7, with 9 bases identical to TRBD1. Germline V CDR1 and CDR2: LNHDA, SQIVND (reference sequence). The CDR3 extends over 17 amino acids. J lost 6 bases, V lost 2 bases, and 14 bases had no gene match. This CDR3 reads CASSIPRDRATPVEQYF. The CDR3 DNA reads as TGTGCCAGTAGTATACCACGGGACAGGGCTACCCCCGTCGAGCAGTACTTC.

The J gene is TRBJ2-7, the V gene TRBV18, with 14 bases aligning to TRBD2. J was trimmed by 1 base and V by 2 bases; bases with no gene match: 7. The CDR3 contains 18 residues. Germline lookup yields CDR1 KGHSH and CDR2 LQKENI. Written as DNA, the CDR3 is TGTGCCAGCTCACCAAGGTCAGGACTAGCGGGAGGATCCTACGAGCAGTACTTC. Its translation is CASSPRSGLAGGSYEQYF.

This clone was counted once. The chain is built from TRBV4-1 and TRBJ1-5; tentative D call: TRBD1 (5 bases). The CDR3 is 15 amino acids. Germline values: CDR1 MGHRA, CDR2 YSYEKL. The ends were cut back, 0 bases at V and 7 bases at J, with 13 bases in the middle. The CDR3 reads CASSQDRGGMQPQHF. As DNA, the CDR3 is TGCGCCAGCAGCCAAGATCGCGGGGGAATGCAGCCCCAGCATTTT.

The rearrangement uses TRBV6-2 or TRBV6-3 and TRBJ1-5; possible D gene TRBD1, 5 bases. The ends were cut back, 2 bases at V and 5 bases at J, with 7 bases in the middle. This CDR3 region has 13 residues. The V gene's germline CDR1 is MNHEY and CDR2 SVGEGT. The CDR3 reads CASSYRGHQPQHF. CDR3 in DNA: TGTGCCAGCAGTTACAGGGGCCATCAGCCCCAGCATTTT.

This chain joins TRBV6-6 and TRBJ2-7, with TRBD1 matching 9 bases. Trimming at V came to 5 bases and at J to 4 bases, leaving 15 bases not matched to a gene. Germline values: CDR1 MNHNY, CDR2 SVGAGI (reference sequence). The CDR3 covers 17 residues. CDR3 protein: CASSPSLLTGGGYEQYF. CDR3 coding DNA: TGTGCCAGCAGTCCCTCTTTACTCACAGGGGGCGGATACGAGCAGTACTTC.